The clone carrying this T cell receptor (beta chain) occurred many times. Its antigen is undetermined. These data are taken from a study of response to subunit inactivated influenza vaccine. Study-level findings and limits: Every seasonal influenza vaccination brings in few new T cells, the authors suggested.

CDR1 SNHLY and CDR2 FYNNEI come from the germline V gene. The CDR3 sequence is 14 residues long. V dropped 10 bases and J dropped 0 bases, with 14 bases sitting between them. One entry per CDR3 protein results from TCRdb running MiXCR on the RT-PCR reads. Of almost 250,000 distinct CDR3 sequences in the sample, 10% to 15% were seen once. The receptor comes from a man in his forties or fifties who received an inactivated influenza vaccine. The sequences come from non-naive T cells sorted from PBMCs, collected 14 days before vaccination. The V gene is TRBV2, the J gene TRBJ2-3; perhaps D is TRBD1 or TRBD2 (5 bases each). CDR3 loop: CATSGTPSTDTQYF. In DNA, the CDR3 is TGTGCCACGTCAGGGACGCCGAGCACAGATACGCAGTATTTT.